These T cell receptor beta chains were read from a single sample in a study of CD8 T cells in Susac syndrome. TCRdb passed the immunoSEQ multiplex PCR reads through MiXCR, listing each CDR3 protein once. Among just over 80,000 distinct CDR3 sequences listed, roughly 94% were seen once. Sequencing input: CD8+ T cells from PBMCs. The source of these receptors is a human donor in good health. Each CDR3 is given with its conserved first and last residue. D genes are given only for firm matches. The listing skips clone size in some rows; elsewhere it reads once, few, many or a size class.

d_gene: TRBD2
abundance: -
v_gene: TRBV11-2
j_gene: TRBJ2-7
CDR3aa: CASSGGESPYEQYF
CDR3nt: TGTGCCAGCAGCGGGGGGGAGTCCCCTTACGAGCAGTACTTC

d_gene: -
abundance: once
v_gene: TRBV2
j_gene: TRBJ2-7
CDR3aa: CAIVEGVMGEQYF
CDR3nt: TGTGCCATCGTGGAGGGGGTAATGGGCGAGCAGTACTTC

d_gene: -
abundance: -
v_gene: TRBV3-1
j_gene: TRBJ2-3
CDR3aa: CASTPERGANGDTQYF
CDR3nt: TGTGCCAGCACCCCGGAACGGGGGGCCAATGGCGATACGCAGTATTTT

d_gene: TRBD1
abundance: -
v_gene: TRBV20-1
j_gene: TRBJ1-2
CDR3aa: CSARFRAPRDRTDGYTF
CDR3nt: TGCAGTGCTAGATTCCGGGCACCCCGGGACAGGACAGATGGCTACACCTTC

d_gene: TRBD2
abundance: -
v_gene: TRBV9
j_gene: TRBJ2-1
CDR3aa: CASSVDLAGNEQFF
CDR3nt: TGTGCCAGCAGCGTAGACCTAGCGGGGAATGAGCAGTTCTTC

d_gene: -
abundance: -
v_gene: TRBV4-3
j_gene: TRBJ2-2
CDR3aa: CASSPTNTGELFF
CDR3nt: TGCGCCAGCAGCCCGACGAACACCGGGGAGCTGTTTTTT

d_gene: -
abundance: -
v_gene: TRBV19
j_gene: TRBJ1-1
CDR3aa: CASSIVPTPFTNTEAFF
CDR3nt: TGTGCCAGTAGTATTGTACCGACCCCTTTTACGAACACTGAAGCTTTCTTT

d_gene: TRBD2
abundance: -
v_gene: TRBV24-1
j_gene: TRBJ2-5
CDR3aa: CATSEGLAGLQETQYF
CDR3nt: TGTGCCACCAGTGAGGGACTAGCGGGGCTCCAAGAGACCCAGTACTTC

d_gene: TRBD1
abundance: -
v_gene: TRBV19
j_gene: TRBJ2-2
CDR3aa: CASRWDRGDAGELFF
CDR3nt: TGTGCCAGTCGTTGGGACAGGGGGGACGCCGGGGAGCTGTTTTTT

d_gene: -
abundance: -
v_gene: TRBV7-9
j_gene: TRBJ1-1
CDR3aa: CASSAVTPKSPEAFF
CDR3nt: TGTGCCAGCAGCGCCGTGACTCCTAAGAGCCCTGAAGCTTTCTTT

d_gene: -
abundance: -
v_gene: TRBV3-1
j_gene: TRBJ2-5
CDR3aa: CASSQNVKETQYF
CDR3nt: TGTGCCAGCAGCCAAAACGTCAAGGAGACCCAGTACTTC

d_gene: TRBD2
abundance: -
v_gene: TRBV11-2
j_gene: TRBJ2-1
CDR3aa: CASSSPTSGYTHNEQFF
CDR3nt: TGTGCCAGCAGCTCCCCGACTAGCGGGTACACCCACAATGAGCAGTTCTTC

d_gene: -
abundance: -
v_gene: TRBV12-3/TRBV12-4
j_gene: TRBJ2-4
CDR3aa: CASQPGNKNIQYF
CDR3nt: TGTGCCAGCCAGCCAGGAAATAAAAACATTCAGTACTTC

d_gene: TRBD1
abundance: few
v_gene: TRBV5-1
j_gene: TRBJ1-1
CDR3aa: CASSLGQGGTEAFF
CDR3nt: TGTGCCAGCAGCTTAGGACAGGGGGGCACTGAAGCTTTCTTT

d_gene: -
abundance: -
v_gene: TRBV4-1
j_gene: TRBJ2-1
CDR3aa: CASSQPVTANEQFF
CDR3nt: TGCGCCAGCAGCCAGCCGGTGACAGCTAATGAGCAGTTCTTC

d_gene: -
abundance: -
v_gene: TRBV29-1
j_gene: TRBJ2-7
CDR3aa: CSVGRAYEQYF
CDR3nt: TGCAGCGTTGGCCGAGCCTACGAGCAGTACTTC

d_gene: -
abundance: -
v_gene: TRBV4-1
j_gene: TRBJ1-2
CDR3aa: CASSETRHGYTF
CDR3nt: TGCGCCAGCAGCGAAACCCGACACGGCTACACCTTC

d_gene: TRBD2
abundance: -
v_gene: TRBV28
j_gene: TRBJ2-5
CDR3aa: CASSSIAGGLETQYF
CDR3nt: TGTGCCAGCAGTTCTATAGCGGGAGGGCTGGAGACCCAGTACTTC

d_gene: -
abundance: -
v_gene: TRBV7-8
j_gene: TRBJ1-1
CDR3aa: CASSLEAGSTEAFF
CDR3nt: TGTGCCAGCAGCTTAGAGGCGGGTAGCACTGAAGCTTTCTTT

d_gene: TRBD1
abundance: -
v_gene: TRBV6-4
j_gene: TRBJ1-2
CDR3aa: CASRKPRQGANYGYTF
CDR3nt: TGTGCCAGCAGGAAGCCGAGACAGGGGGCTAACTATGGCTACACCTTC

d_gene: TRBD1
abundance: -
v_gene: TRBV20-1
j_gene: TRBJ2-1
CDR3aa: CSETGDGYNEQFF
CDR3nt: TGCAGTGAAACAGGGGACGGTTACAATGAGCAGTTCTTC

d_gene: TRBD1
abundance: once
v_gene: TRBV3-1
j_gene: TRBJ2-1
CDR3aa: CASSGTEIYNEQFF
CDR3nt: TGTGCCAGCAGCGGGACAGAAATATACAATGAGCAGTTCTTC

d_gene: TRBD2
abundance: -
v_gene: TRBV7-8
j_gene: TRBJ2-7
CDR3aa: CASSPRRGDSYEQYF
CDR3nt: TGTGCCAGCAGCCCGAGGCGGGGGGACTCCTACGAGCAGTACTTC

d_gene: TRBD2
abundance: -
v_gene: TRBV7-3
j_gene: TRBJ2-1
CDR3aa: CASSLRREGNNEQFF
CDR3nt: TGTGCCAGCAGCTTACGGCGGGAGGGCAACAATGAGCAGTTCTTC

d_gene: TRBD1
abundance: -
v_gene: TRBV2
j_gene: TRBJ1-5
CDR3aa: CASTSGTGDPSNQPQHF
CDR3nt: TGTGCCAGCACTTCCGGGACAGGGGACCCTAGCAATCAGCCCCAGCATTTT

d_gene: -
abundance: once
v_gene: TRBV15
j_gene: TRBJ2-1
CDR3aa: CATSRSKYNEQFF
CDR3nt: TGTGCCACCAGCAGGTCCAAATACAATGAGCAGTTCTTC

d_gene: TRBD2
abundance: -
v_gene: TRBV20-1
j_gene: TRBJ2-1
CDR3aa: CSARDLLLAENNEQFF
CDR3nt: TGCAGTGCTAGAGATCTCTTACTAGCGGAAAACAATGAGCAGTTCTTC

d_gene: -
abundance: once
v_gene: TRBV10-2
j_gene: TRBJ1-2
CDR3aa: CASSEGDRRYGYTF
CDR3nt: TGCGCCAGCAGTGAGGGTGACAGGAGGTATGGCTACACCTTC

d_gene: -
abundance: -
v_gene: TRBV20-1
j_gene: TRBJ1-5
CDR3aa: CSASFADSRLLNQPQHF
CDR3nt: TGCAGTGCCTCCTTTGCGGACAGTCGTCTGTTGAATCAGCCCCAGCATTTT

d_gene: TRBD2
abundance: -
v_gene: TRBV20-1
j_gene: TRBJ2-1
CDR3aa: CSARELAVGNEQFF
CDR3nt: TGCAGTGCTAGGGAACTAGCGGTGGGGAATGAGCAGTTCTTC

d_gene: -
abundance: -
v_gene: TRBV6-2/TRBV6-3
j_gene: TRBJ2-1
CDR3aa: CASKLTSYNEQFF
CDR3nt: TGTGCCAGCAAACTTACCTCCTACAATGAGCAGTTCTTC

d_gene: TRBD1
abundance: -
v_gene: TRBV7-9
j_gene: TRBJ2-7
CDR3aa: CASSSAGQGGTYEQYF
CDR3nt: TGTGCCAGCAGCTCCGCGGGACAGGGCGGAACCTACGAGCAGTACTTC

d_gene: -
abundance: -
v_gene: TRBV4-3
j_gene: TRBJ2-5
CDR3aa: CASSQRQETQYF
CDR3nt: TGCGCCAGCAGCCAACGTCAAGAGACCCAGTACTTC

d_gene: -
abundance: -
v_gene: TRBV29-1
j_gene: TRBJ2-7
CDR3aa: CSVDGRDSYEQYF
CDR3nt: TGCAGCGTTGATGGCAGGGACTCCTACGAGCAGTACTTC

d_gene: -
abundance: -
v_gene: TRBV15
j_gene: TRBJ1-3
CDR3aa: CATSDFGGNTIYF
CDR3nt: TGTGCCACCAGCGACTTTGGGGGAAACACCATATATTTT

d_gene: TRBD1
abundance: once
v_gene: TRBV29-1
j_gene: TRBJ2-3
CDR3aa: CSVSGQGALDTQYF
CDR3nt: TGCAGCGTATCAGGACAGGGGGCTTTAGATACGCAGTATTTT

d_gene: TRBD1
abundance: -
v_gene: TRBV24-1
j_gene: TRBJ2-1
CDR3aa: CATSDLRTGDNEQFF
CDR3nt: TGTGCCACCAGTGACCTACGGACAGGGGACAATGAGCAGTTCTTC

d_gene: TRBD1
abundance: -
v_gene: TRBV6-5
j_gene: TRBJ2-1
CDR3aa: CASSYGRQGYQMPLGDEQFF
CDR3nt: TGTGCCAGCAGTTACGGTAGACAGGGCTACCAGATGCCGCTGGGGGATGAGCAGTTCTTC

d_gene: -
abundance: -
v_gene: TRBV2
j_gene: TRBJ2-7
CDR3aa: CASRGTGNEQYF
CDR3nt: TGTGCCAGCAGAGGAACAGGTAACGAGCAGTACTTC

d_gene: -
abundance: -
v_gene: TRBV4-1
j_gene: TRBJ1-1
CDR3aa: CASSYPLGETEAFF
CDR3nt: TGCGCCAGCAGCTACCCTTTAGGCGAAACTGAAGCTTTCTTT

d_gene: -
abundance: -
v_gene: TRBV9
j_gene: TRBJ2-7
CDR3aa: CASSVATGRPEQYF
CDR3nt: TGTGCCAGCAGCGTAGCTACGGGGAGGCCGGAGCAGTACTTC

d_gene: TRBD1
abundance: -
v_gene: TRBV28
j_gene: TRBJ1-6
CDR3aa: CASSSGQWNSPLHF
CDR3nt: TGTGCCAGCAGCTCGGGACAGTGGAATTCACCCCTCCACTTT

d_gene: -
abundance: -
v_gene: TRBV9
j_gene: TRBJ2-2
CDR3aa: CASSVGDTLNTGELFF
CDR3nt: TGTGCCAGCAGCGTAGGTGACACATTGAACACCGGGGAGCTGTTTTTT

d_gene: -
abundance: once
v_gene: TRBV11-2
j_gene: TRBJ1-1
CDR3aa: CASRTTNANTEAFF
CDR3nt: TGTGCCAGCAGAACTACTAATGCGAACACTGAAGCTTTCTTT

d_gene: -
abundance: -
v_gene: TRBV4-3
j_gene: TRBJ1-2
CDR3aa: CASSQDTLSYGYTF
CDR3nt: TGCGCCAGCAGCCAAGATACGCTCTCCTATGGCTACACCTTC

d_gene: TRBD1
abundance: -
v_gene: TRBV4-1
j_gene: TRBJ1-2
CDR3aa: CASSQDRTPTGTTF
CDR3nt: TGCGCCAGCAGCCAAGATAGAACCCCGACAGGGACCACCTTC